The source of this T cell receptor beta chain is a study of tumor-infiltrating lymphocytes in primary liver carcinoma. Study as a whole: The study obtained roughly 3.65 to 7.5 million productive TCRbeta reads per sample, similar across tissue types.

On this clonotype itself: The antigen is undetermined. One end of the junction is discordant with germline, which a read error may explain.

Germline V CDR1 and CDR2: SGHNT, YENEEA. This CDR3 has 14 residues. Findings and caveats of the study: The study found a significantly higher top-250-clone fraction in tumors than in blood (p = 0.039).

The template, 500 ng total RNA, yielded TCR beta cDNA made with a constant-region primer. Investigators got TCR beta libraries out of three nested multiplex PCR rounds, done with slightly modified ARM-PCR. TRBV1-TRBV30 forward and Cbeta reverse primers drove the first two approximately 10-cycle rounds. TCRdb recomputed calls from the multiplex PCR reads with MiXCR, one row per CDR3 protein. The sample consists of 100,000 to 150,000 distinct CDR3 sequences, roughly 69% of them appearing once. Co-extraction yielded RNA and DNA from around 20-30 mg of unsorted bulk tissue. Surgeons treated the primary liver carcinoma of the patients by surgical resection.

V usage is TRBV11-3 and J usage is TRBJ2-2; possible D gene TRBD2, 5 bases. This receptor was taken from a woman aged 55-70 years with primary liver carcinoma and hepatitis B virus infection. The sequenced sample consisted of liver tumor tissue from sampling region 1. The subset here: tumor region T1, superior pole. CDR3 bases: TGTGCCAGCAGCTTAGCAGAGGGCACCGGGGAGCTGTCCTTT. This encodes CASSLAEGTGELSF.